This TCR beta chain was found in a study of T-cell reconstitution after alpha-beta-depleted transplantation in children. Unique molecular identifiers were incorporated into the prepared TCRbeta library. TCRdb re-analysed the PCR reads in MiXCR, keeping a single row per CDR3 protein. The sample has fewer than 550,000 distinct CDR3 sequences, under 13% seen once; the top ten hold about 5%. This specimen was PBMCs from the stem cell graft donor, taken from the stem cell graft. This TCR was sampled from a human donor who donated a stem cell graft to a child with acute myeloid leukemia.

The CDR3 DNA is TGTGCCAGCAGCGTAGCGGGCGGGGGGGCCCCCGGGGAGCTGTTTTTT. Its protein is CASSVAGGGAPGELFF. The V and J genes are TRBV9 and TRBJ2-2, with 9 bases identical to TRBD2. Trimming removed 0 bases from V and 6 bases from J; junction bases left unmatched: 6. Germline CDR1 SGDLS, CDR2 YYNGEE. The CDR3 runs to 16 residues.